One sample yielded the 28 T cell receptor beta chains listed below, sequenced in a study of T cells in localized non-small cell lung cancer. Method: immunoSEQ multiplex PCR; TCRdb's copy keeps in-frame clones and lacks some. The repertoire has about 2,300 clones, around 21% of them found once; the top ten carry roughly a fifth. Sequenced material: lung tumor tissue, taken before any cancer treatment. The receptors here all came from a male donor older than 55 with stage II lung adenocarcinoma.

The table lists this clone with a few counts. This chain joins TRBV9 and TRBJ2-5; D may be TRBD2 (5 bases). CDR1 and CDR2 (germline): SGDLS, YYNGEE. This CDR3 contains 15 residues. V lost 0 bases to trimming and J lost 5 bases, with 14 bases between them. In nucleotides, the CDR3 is TGTGCCAGCAGCGTAGAGCGGTTTTCCCAGGAGACCCAGTACTTC. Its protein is CASSVERFSQETQYF. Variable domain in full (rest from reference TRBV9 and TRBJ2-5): DSGVTQTPKHLITATGQRVTLRCSPRSGDLSVYWYQQSLDQGLQFLIQYYNGEERAKGNILERFSAQQFPDLHSELNLSSLELGDSALYFCASSVERFSQETQYFGPGTRLLVL.

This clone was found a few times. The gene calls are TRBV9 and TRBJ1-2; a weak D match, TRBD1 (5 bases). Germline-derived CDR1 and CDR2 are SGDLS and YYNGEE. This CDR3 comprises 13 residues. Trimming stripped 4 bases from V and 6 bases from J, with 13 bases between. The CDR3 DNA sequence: TGTGCCAGCAGCCAAGGGGTTCGAGATGGCTACACCTTC. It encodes CASSQGVRDGYTF.

CDR3 coding DNA: TGTGCCAGCAGCCCAGGACAGGGAGTGAACTATGGCTACACCTTC. Translated: CASSPGQGVNYGYTF. The chain has TRBV11-3 and TRBJ1-2, with 8 bases matching TRBD1. After removal of 5 bases from V and 2 bases from J, the junction contained 7 bases not matched to a gene. Germline V gives CDR1 SGHNT, CDR2 YENEEA. The CDR3 runs 15 residues.

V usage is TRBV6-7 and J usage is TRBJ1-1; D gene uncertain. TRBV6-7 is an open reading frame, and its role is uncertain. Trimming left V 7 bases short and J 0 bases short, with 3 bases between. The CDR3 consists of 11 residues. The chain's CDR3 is CASTVNTEAFF. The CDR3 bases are TGTGCCAGCACCGTGAACACTGAAGCTTTCTTT.

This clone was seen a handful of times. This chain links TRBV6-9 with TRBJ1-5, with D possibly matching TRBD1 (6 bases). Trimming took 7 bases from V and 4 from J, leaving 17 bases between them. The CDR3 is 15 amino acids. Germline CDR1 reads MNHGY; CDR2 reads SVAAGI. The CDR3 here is CASTNGGAGNQPQHF. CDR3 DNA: TGTGCCAGCACCAACGGGGGGGCTGGGAATCAGCCCCAGCATTTT.

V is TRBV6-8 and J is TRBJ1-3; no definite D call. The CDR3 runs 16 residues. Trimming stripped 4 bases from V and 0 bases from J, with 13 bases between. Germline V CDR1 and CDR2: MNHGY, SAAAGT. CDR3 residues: CASSLSRPSSGNTIYF. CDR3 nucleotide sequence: TGTGCCAGCAGTTTAAGCAGGCCTTCCTCTGGAAACACCATATATTTT.

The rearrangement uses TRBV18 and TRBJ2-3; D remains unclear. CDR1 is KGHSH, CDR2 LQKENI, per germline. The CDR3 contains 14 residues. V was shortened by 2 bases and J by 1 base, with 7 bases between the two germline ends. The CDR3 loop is CASSPGSGTDTQYF. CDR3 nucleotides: TGTGCCAGCTCACCAGGGTCAGGCACAGATACGCAGTATTTT.

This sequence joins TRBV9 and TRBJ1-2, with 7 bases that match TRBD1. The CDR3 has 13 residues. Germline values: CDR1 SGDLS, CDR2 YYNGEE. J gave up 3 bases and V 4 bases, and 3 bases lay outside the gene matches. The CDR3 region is CASSPDRDYGYTF. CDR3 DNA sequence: TGTGCCAGCAGCCCCGACAGGGACTATGGCTACACCTTC.

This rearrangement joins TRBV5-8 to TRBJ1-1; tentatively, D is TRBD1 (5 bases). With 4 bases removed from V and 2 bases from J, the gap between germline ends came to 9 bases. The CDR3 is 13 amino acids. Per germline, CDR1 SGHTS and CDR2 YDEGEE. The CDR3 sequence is CASSIDRNTEAFF. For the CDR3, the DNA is TGTGCCAGCAGCATCGACAGAAACACTGAAGCTTTCTTT.

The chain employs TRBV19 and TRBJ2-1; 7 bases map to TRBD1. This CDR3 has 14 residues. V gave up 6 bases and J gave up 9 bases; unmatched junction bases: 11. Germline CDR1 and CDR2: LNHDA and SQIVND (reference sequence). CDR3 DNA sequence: TGTGCCAGTAGATCACAGGGGTGGCAGAGTGAGCAGTTCTTC. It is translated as CASRSQGWQSEQFF. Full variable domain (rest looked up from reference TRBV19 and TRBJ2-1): DGGITQSPKYLFRKEGQNVTLSCEQNLNHDAMYWYRQDPGQGLRLIYYSQIVNDFQKGDIAEGYSVSREKKESFPLTVTSAQKNPTAFYLCASRSQGWQSEQFFGPGTRLTVL.

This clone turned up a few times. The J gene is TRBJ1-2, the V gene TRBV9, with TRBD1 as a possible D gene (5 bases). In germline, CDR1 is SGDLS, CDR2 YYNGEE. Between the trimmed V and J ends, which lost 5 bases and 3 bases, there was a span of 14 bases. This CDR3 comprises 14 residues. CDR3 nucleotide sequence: TGTGCCAGCAGTGGGTCAGGGCAGGACTATGGCTACACCTTC. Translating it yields CASSGSGQDYGYTF. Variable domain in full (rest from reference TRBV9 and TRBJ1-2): DSGVTQTPKHLITATGQRVTLRCSPRSGDLSVYWYQQSLDQGLQFLIQYYNGEERAKGNILERFSAQQFPDLHSELNLSSLELGDSALYFCASSGSGQDYGYTFGSGTRLTVV.

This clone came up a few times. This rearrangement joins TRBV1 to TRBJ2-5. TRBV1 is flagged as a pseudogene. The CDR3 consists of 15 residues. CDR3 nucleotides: TGCGCCAGCAGCCAAGATTTCGGATCTTGGGAGACCCAGTACTTC. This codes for CASSQDFGSWETQYF.

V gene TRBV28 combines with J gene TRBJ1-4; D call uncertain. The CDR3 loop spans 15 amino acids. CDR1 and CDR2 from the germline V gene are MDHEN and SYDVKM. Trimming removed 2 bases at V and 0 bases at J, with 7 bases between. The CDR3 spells CASSLGGATNEKLFF. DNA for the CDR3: TGTGCCAGCAGTTTAGGTGGGGCAACTAATGAAAAACTGTTTTTT.

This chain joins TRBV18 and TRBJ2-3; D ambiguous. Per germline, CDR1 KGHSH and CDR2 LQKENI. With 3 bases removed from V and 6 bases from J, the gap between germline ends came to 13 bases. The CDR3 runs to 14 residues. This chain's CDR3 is CASSPAIVTDTQYF. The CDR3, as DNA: TGTGCCAGCTCACCCGCTATAGTAACCGATACGCAGTATTTT.

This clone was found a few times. The CDR3 sequence: CASSYARGTEAFF. CDR3 coding DNA: TGTGCCAGCAGCTATGCAAGGGGCACTGAAGCTTTCTTT. This chain links TRBV7-2 with TRBJ1-1, with a tentative D call TRBD1 (5 bases). Per germline, CDR1 SGHTA and CDR2 FQGNSA. This CDR3 comprises 13 residues. Trimming removed 4 bases at V and 4 bases at J, with 10 bases between.

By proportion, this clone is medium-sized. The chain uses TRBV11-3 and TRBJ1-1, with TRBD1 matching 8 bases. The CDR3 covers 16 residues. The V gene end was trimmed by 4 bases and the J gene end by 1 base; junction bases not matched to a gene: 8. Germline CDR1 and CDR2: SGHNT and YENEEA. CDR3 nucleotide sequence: TGTGCCAGCAGCTGGAACAGGGGGGCATCGAACACTGAAGCTTTCTTT. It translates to CASSWNRGASNTEAFF.

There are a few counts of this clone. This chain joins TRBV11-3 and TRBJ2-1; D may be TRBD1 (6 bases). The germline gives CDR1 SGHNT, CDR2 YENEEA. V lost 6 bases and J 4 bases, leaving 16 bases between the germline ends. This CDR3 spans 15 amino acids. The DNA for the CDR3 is TGTGCCAGCAGTTTCCCAGGGGTCATATACAATGAGCAGTTCTTC. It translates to CASSFPGVIYNEQFF.

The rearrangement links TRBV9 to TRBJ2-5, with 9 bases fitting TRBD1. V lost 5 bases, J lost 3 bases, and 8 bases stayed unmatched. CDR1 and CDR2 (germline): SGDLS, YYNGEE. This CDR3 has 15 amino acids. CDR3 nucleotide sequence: TGTGCCAGCAGTAGAACAGGGGGCAGAGAAGAGACCCAGTACTTC. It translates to CASSRTGGREETQYF. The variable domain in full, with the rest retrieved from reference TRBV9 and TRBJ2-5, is DSGVTQTPKHLITATGQRVTLRCSPRSGDLSVYWYQQSLDQGLQFLIQYYNGEERAKGNILERFSAQQFPDLHSELNLSSLELGDSALYFCASSRTGGREETQYFGPGTRLLVL.

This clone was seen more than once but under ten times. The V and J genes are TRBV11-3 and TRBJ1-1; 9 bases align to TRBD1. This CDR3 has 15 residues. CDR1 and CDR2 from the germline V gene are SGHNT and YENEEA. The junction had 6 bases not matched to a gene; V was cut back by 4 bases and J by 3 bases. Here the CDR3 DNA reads TGTGCCAGCAGCTCCCGGGACAGGGCGGACACTGAAGCTTTCTTT. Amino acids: CASSSRDRADTEAFF.

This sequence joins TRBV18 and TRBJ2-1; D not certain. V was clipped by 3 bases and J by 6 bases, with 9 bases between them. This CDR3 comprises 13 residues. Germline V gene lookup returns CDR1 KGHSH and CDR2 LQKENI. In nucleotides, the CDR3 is TGTGCCAGCTCACCTTATATTGCCAATGAGCAGTTCTTC. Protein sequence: CASSPYIANEQFF.

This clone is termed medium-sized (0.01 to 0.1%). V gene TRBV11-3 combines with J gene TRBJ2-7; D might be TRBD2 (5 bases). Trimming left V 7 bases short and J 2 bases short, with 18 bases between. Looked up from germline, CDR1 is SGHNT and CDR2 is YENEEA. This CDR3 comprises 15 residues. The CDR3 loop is CASTQDGGGAYEQYF. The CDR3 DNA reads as TGTGCCAGCACCCAAGATGGAGGAGGAGCCTACGAGCAGTACTTC.

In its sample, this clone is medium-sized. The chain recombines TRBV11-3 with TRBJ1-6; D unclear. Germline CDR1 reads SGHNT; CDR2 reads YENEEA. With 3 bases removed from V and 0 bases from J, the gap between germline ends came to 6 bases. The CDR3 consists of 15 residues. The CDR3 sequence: CASSFGSSYNSPLHF. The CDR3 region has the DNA TGTGCCAGCAGCTTTGGCAGCTCCTATAATTCACCCCTCCACTTT.

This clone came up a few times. CDR3 sequence (DNA): TGTGCCAGCAGATACGAGGGAGCGAATGAAAAACTGTTTTTT. Protein: CASRYEGANEKLFF. The V and J genes are TRBV6-8 and TRBJ1-4; D is unresolved. CDR1 is MNHGY, CDR2 SAAAGT, per germline. The CDR3 has 14 amino acids. Between the trimmed V and J ends, which lost 6 bases and 5 bases, there was a span of 13 bases.

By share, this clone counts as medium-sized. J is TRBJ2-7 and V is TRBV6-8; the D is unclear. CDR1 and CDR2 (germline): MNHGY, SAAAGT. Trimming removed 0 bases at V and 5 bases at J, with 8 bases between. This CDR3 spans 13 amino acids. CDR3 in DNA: TGTGCCAGCAGTTACTCGAAGTGGCACGAGCAGTACTTC. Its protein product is CASSYSKWHEQYF.

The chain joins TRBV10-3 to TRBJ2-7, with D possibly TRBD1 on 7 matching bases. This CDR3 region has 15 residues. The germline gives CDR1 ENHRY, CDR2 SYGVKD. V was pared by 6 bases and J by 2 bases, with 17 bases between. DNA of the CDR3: TGTGCCATCAGGGAGGGGGCAGGTACCCCCTACGAGCAGTACTTC. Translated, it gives CAIREGAGTPYEQYF.

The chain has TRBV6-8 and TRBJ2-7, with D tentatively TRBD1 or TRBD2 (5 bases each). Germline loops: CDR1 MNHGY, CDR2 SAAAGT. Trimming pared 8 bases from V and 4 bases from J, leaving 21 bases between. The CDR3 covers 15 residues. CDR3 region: CASRTGPLTPYEQYF. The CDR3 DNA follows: TGTGCCAGCCGTACGGGGCCATTGACCCCTTACGAGCAGTACTTC.

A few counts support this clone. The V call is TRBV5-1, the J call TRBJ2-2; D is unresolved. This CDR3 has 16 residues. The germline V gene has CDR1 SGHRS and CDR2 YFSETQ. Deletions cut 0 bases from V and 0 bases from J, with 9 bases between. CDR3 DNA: TGCGCCAGCAGCTTGGGGACGCAAACGAACACCGGGGAGCTGTTTTTT. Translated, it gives CASSLGTQTNTGELFF.

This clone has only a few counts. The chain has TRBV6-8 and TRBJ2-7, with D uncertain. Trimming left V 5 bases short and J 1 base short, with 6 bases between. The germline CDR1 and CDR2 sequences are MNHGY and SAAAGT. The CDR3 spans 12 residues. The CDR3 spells CASSQSSYEQYF. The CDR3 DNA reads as TGTGCCAGCAGTCAGAGTTCCTACGAGCAGTACTTC.